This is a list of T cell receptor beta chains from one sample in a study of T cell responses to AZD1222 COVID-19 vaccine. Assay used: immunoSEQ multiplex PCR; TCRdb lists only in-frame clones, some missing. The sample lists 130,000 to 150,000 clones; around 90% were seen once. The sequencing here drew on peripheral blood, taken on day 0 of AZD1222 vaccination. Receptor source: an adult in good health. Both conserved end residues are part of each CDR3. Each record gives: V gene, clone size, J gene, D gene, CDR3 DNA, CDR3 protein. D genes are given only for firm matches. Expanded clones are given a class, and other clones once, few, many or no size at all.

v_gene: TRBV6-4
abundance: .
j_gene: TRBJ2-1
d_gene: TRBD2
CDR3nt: TGTGCCAGCAGTGACACGGGACTAGCGCGCAATGAGCAGTTCTTC
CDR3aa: CASSDTGLARNEQFF

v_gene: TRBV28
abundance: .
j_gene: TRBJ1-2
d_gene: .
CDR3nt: TGTGCCAGCAGTTTAACCGCGGGGGTTGGGCCCTATGGCTACACCTTC
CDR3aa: CASSLTAGVGPYGYTF

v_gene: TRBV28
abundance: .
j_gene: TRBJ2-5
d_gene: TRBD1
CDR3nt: TGTGCCAGCAGTTTATGGCAGGGGGCGAGAGAGACCCAGTACTTC
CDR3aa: CASSLWQGARETQYF

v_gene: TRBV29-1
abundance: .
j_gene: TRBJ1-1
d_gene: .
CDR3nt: TGCAGCGTGCTCGGGGGGAACACTGAAGCTTTCTTT
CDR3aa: CSVLGGNTEAFF

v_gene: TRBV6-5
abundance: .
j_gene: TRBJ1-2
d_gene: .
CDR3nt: TGTGCCAGCAGTTACTTAAGGTCTAACTATGGCTACACCTTC
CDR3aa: CASSYLRSNYGYTF

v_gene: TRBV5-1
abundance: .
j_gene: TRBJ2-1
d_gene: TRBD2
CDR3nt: TGCGCCAGCAGCTTGGGGACTAGCGGGGCCTACAATGAGCAGTTCTTC
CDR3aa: CASSLGTSGAYNEQFF

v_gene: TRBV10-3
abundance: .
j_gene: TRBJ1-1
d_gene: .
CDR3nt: TGTGCCATCGCGAGGGGATTAGAGAACACTGAAGCTTTCTTT
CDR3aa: CAIARGLENTEAFF

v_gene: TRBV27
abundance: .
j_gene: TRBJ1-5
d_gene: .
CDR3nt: TGTGCCAGCAGTTTAAGGGGCAGGGTGGGTGTGGGGATAAGCAATCAGCCCCAGCATTTT
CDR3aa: CASSLRGRVGVGISNQPQHF

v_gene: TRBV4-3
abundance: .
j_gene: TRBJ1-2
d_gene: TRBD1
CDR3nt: TGCGCCAGCAGCCAAGATCAAGGGACAGGGACTGGCTACACCTTC
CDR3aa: CASSQDQGTGTGYTF

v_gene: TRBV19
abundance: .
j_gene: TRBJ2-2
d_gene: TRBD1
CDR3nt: TGTGCCAGTAGTAGACAGGGGGCGGACACCGGGGAGCTGTTTTTT
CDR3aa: CASSRQGADTGELFF

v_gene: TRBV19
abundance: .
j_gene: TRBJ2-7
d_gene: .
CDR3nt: TGTGCCAGCTCCGAGGGATACGAGCAGTACTTC
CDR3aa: CASSEGYEQYF

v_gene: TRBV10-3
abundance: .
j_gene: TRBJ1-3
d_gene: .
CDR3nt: TGTGCCATCAGAGGCTTGTCTGGAAACACCATATATTTT
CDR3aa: CAIRGLSGNTIYF

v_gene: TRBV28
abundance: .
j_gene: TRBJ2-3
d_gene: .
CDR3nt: TGTGCCAGCAACACAGACGGCGCAGATACGCAGTATTTT
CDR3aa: CASNTDGADTQYF

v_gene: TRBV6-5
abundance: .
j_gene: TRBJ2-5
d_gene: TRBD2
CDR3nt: TGTGCCAGCAGCCCACGCTATAGCGGGAGCGAGACCCAGTACTTC
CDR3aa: CASSPRYSGSETQYF

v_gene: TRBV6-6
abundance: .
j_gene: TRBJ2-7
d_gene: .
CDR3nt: TGTGCCAGCAGTTACCCGAGCGGGCCGGATTGGCAGTACTTC
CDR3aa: CASSYPSGPDWQYF

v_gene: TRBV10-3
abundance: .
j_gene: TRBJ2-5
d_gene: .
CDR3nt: TGTGCCATCAATCGGGGTCTCCAAGAGACCCAGTACTTC
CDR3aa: CAINRGLQETQYF

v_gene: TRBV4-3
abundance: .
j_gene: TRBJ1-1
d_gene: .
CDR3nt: TGCGCCAGCAGCCAAGGTTTCAGTACTGAAGCTTTCTTT
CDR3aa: CASSQGFSTEAFF

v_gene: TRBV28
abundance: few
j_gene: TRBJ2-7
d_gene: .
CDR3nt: TGTGCCAGCAGTTTCTACTCCTACGAGCAGTACTTC
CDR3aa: CASSFYSYEQYF

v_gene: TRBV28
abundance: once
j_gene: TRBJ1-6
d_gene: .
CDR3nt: TGTGCCAGCAGTTTAGCTTGGGGTCCCCTCCACTTT
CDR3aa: CASSLAWGPLHF

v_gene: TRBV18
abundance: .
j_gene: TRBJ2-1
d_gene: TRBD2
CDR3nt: TGTGCCAGCTCACCACCACGGCGGGGGGAGCAGTTCTTC
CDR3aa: CASSPPRRGEQFF

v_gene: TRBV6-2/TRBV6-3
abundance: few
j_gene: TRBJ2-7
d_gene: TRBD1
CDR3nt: TGTGCCAGCAGCCCCCGGGACAGCTTAACCTACGAGCAGTACTTC
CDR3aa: CASSPRDSLTYEQYF

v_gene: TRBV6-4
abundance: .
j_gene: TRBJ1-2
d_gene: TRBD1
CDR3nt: TGTGCCAGGGGACAGCCAAAACATCGAGGTAAGGGCTACACCTTC
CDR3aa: CARGQPKHRGKGYTF

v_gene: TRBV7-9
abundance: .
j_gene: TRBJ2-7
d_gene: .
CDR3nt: TGTGCCAGCAGCTTAGATCCTTACGAGCAGTACTTC
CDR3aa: CASSLDPYEQYF

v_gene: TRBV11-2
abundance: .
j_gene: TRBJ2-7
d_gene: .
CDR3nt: TGTGCCAGCAGCTTATCTTATTGGGAGCAGTACTTC
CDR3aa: CASSLSYWEQYF

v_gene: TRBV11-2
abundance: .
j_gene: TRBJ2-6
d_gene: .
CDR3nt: TGTGCCAGCAGCTTAGGGCGGCTCTCTGGGGCCAACGTCCTGACTTTC
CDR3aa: CASSLGRLSGANVLTF

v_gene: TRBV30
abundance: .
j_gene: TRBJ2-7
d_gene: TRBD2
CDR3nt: TGTGCCTGGAGCCCCGCGGGACTAGGAAATCACGAGCAGTACTTC
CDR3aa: CAWSPAGLGNHEQYF

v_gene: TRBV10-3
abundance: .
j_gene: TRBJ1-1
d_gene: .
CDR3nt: TGTGCCATCAGAACAGGGAGCACTGAAGCTTTCTTT
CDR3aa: CAIRTGSTEAFF

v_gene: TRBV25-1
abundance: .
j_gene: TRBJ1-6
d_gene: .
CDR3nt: TGTGCCAGCAGTGGGTGGGGCCCCAATTCACCCCTCCACTTT
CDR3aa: CASSGWGPNSPLHF

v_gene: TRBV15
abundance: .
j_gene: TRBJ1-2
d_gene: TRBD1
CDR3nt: TGTGCCACCAGCAGAGATCTGGACAGGTCGGCAGTTTTGTACACCTTC
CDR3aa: CATSRDLDRSAVLYTF

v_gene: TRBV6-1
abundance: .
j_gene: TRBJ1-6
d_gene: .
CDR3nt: TGTGCCAGCAGTGAAGCAAGAGGGGTACGGAGTAATTCACCCCTCCACTTT
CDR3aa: CASSEARGVRSNSPLHF

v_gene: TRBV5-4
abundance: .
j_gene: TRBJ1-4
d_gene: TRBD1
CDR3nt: TGTGCCAGCAGCCACTACCGGACAGGGAAGCCTGAAAAACTGTTTTTT
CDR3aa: CASSHYRTGKPEKLFF

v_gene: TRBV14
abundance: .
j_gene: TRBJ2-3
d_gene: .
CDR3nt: TGTGCCAGCAGCCATGCGGGGTTTGTAGATACGCAGTATTTT
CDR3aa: CASSHAGFVDTQYF

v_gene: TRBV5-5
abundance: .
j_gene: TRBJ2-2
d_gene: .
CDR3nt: TGTGCCAGCAGCTTGGTTCTGTTGAACACCGGGGAGCTGTTTTTT
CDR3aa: CASSLVLLNTGELFF

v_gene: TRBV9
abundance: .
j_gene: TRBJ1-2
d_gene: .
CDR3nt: TGTGCCAGCAGCGTAGGAGTCGTGAGGACAGCCAACTATGGCTACACCTTC
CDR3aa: CASSVGVVRTANYGYTF

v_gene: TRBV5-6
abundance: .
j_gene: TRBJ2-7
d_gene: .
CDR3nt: TGTGCCAGCAGCCACCCCGTAGGGAGCTACGAGCAGTACTTC
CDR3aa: CASSHPVGSYEQYF

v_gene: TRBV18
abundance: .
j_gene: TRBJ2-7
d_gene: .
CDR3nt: TGTGCCAGCTCACCACCGGTGAGGGGTCTGTCCTACGAGCAGTACTTC
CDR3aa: CASSPPVRGLSYEQYF

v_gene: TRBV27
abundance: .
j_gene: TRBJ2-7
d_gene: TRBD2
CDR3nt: TGTGCCAGCATCGTAGCGGGAGGGCCTGGGTCCTACGAGCAGTACTTC
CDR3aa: CASIVAGGPGSYEQYF

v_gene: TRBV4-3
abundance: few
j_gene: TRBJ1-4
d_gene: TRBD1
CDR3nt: TGCGCCAGCAGCCAAGATGGGCTAACCGGGACAGCTAATGAAAAACTGTTTTTT
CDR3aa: CASSQDGLTGTANEKLFF

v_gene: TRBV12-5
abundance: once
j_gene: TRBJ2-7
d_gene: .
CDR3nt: TGTGCTAGTGGTTTGCATGTTGGTAGCCACGAGCAGTACTTC
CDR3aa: CASGLHVGSHEQYF

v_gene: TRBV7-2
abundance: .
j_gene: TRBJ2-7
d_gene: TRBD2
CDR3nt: TGTGCCAGCAGCTTAGGAACTGGGACTAGATCCTACGAGCAGTACTTC
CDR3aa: CASSLGTGTRSYEQYF

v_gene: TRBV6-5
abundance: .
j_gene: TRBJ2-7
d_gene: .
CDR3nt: TGTGCCAGCGCGTCCGGACAGCTTGTCTACGAGCAGTACTTC
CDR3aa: CASASGQLVYEQYF

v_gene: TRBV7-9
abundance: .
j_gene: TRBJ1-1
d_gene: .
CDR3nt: TGTGCCAGCAGTCATCCGGGACAAGGTGTGCTGGAAGCTTTCTTT
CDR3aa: CASSHPGQGVLEAFF

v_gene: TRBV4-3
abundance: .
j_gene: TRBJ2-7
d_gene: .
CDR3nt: TGCGCCAGCAGCCAAGACCGCGGGGGCGTGGGGTACGAGCAGTACTTC
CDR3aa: CASSQDRGGVGYEQYF

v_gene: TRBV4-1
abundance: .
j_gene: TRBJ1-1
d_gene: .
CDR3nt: TGCGCCAGCAGCCAACGAGACAGCCGGACTGAAGCTTTCTTT
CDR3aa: CASSQRDSRTEAFF

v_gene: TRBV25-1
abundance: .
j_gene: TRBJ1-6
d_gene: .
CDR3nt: TGTGCCAGCAGCCTGGTCGGTACTTATAATTCACCCCTCCACTTT
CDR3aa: CASSLVGTYNSPLHF

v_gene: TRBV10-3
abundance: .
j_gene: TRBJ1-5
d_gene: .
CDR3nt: TGTGCCATCAGTGGGGGTGGGGGATATAGCAATCAGCCCCAGCATTTT
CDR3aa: CAISGGGGYSNQPQHF

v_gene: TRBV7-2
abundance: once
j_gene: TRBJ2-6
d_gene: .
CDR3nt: TGTGCCAGCAGCTTAGAGGGACGACGATCTGGGGCCAACGTCCTGACTTTC
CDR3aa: CASSLEGRRSGANVLTF

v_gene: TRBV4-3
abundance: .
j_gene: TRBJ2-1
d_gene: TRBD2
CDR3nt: TGCGCCAGCAGCCTAAGACTAGCGCAAAATCAGTTCTTC
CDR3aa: CASSLRLAQNQFF

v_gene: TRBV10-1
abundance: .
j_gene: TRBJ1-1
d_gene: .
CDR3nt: TGCGCCAGCAGTGGCGAGGGTAACACTGAAGCTTTCTTT
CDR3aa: CASSGEGNTEAFF

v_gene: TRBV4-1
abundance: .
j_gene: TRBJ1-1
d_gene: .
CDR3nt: TGCGCCAGCAGCCCTAGGGCCCTGAACACTGAAGCTTTCTTT
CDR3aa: CASSPRALNTEAFF

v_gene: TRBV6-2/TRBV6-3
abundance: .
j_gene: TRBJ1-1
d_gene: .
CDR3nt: TGTGCCAGCAGTTACTCGGCCAGCAGGAACACTGAAGCTTTCTTT
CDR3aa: CASSYSASRNTEAFF

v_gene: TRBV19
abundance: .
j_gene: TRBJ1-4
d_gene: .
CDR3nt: TGTGCCAGCACCTTGGGGGGGTTAACAACTAATGAAAAACTGTTTTTT
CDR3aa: CASTLGGLTTNEKLFF

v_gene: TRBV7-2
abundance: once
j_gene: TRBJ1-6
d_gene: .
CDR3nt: TGTGCCAGCAGCTTAGCAGGGAGTTCACCCCTCCACTTT
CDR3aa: CASSLAGSSPLHF

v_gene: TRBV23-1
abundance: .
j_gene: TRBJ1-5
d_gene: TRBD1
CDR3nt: TGCGCCAGCCCAAACGTTAAGTGGCCCTCATTAGACAGGGGCGGTCAGCCCCAGCATTTT
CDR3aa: CASPNVKWPSLDRGGQPQHF

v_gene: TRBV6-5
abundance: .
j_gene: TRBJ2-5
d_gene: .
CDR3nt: TGTGCCAGCAGGCGGGACTTCAAAGAGACCCAGTACTTC
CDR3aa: CASRRDFKETQYF